The 14 T cell receptor beta chains presented below share a single source sample, sequenced in a study of vaccination and CD4 T cells after COVID-19. Their antigens are not known. Scientists ran DNA taken from cultured CD4+ T cells through the Oncomine TCR Beta short-read assay for sequencing. TCRdb re-derived calls from the PCR reads in MiXCR, one entry per CDR3 protein. The sample includes some 7,700 distinct CDR3 sequences, around 66% of them seen just once. Treatment indicated: approximately nine-day PBMC culture with coronavirus spike peptide pools or control peptides (ViraFEST assay). Specimen: cultured CD4+ T cells from blood, collected after SARS-CoV-2 vaccination. All receptors derive from a human donor with COVID-19.

The chain employs TRBV20-1 and TRBJ2-7, with TRBD2 matching over 10 bases. V shed 0 bases and J 1 base; nucleotides not matched to a gene: 12. The germline V gene has CDR1 DFQATT and CDR2 SNEGSKA (reference sequence). This CDR3 region has 18 residues. The CDR3 coding sequence is TGCAGTGCTAGAGAGAATCTCGGAACTAGCGGGGCTTCCTACGAGCAGTACTTC. Its protein product is CSARENLGTSGASYEQYF.

CDR3: CASSQLPSGGASETQYF. As DNA, the CDR3 is TGTGCCAGCTCACAACTCCCTAGCGGGGGGGCTTCGGAGACCCAGTACTTC. The V gene is TRBV18, the J gene TRBJ2-5, with 12 bases identical to TRBD2. The CDR3 length is 17 residues. J lost 5 bases, V lost 4 bases, and 11 bases had no gene match. Germline CDR1 reads KGHSH; CDR2 reads LQKENI.

V usage is TRBV20-1 and J usage is TRBJ2-3; 7 bases are shared with TRBD1. From germline, CDR1 is DFQATT and CDR2 SNEGSKA (reference sequence). The length of the CDR3 is 14 residues. V was pared by 6 bases and J by 2 bases, with 8 bases of the junction left unmatched. CDR3 sequence: CSALGQRITDTQYF. The CDR3 DNA sequence: TGCAGTGCCTTGGGACAGAGAATCACAGATACGCAGTATTTT.

This chain connects TRBV29-1 to TRBJ1-2; D is uncertain. Germline V lookup: CDR1 SQVTM, CDR2 ANQGSEA. The CDR3 has 12 residues. Trimming pared 0 bases from V and 7 bases from J, leaving 9 bases between. The CDR3 loop is CSVEDSKVGYTF. The CDR3 region has the DNA TGCAGCGTTGAAGATTCTAAGGTTGGCTACACCTTC.

This clonotype was observed a few times. The CDR3 loop is CASSPLATDTQYF. For the CDR3, the DNA is TGTGCCAGCAGTCCCTTAGCGACAGATACGCAGTATTTT. The rearrangement joins TRBV7-9 to TRBJ2-3; perhaps TRBD2 as D (5 bases). The length of the CDR3 is 13 residues. Germline-derived CDR1 and CDR2 are SEHNR and FQNEAQ (reference sequence). V lost 6 bases and J lost 3, with 10 bases in between.

The rearrangement links TRBV6-1 to TRBJ1-4; D is possibly TRBD1 (5 bases). V lost 10 bases to trimming and J lost 0 bases, with 15 bases between them. The CDR3 has 15 residues. The germline V gene encodes CDR1 MNHNS and CDR2 SASEGT. The CDR3 loop is CATAMGGPTNEKLFF. CDR3 sequence (DNA): TGTGCCACGGCGATGGGGGGTCCAACTAATGAAAAACTGTTTTTT.

This chain uses TRBV7-3 with TRBJ2-3; TRBD2 is a possible D gene (5 bases). Germline V gene lookup returns CDR1 SGHTA and CDR2 FQGTGA. This CDR3 contains 13 residues. V shed 0 bases and J shed 5 bases, with 6 bases lying between them. The CDR3 sequence: CASSLTRVDTQYF. CDR3 nucleotide sequence: TGTGCCAGCAGCTTAACGAGGGTAGATACGCAGTATTTT. The whole variable domain, filled in from reference TRBV7-3 and TRBJ2-3, reads GAGVSQTPSNKVTEKGKYVELRCDPISGHTALYWYRQSLGQGPEFLIYFQGTGAADDSGLPNDRFFAVRPEGSVSTLKIQRTERGDSAVYLCASSLTRVDTQYFGPGTRLTVL.

CDR3 sequence reads: CASSPTGTGNGYTF. CDR3 bases: TGTGCCAGCAGTCCGACCGGGACAGGGAATGGCTACACCTTC. V usage is TRBV28 and J usage is TRBJ1-2; 9 bases line up with TRBD1. Germline V CDR1 and CDR2: MDHEN, SYDVKM. This CDR3 has 14 amino acids. The V gene end was trimmed by 5 bases and the J gene end by 6 bases; junction bases not matched to a gene: 7.

The genes are TRBV6-1 and TRBJ1-1, with a tentative D call TRBD1 (5 bases). V was cut by 7 bases and J by 1 base, with 13 bases left in between. This CDR3 contains 14 residues. Germline CDR1 reads MNHNS; CDR2 reads SASEGT. CDR3 sequence (DNA): TGTGCCAGCATACCAGAGGGGAGGAACACTGAAGCTTTCTTT. This gives the protein CASIPEGRNTEAFF.

The chain is built from TRBV20-1 and TRBJ2-1, with D hard to call. The CDR3 consists of 10 residues. The germline V and J ends were trimmed by 0 bases and 12 bases, with 6 bases remaining between them. Germline V CDR1 and CDR2: DFQATT, SNEGSKA (reference sequence). CDR3 residues: CSARDRAQFF. As DNA, the CDR3 is TGCAGTGCTAGAGATCGGGCGCAGTTCTTC.

This chain joins TRBV6-1 and TRBJ1-3; TRBD1 matches 7 bases. V lost 6 bases to trimming and J lost 1 base; unmatched junction nucleotides: 3. Germline assignment: CDR1 MNHNS and CDR2 SASEGT. The CDR3 consists of 14 residues. CDR3 region: CASRLQGSGNTIYF. The CDR3 bases are TGTGCCAGCAGGCTACAGGGGTCTGGAAACACCATATATTTT.

This clonotype was recorded once. V is TRBV2 and J is TRBJ1-2; D gene unclear. The CDR3 sequence is 15 residues long. Germline V gives CDR1 SNHLY, CDR2 FYNNEI. Trimming took 4 bases from V and 4 from J, leaving 16 bases between them. Written as DNA, the CDR3 is TGTGCCAGCAGTGTCTCTACTGGACGGCTCTATGGCTACACCTTC. It translates to CASSVSTGRLYGYTF. Filled out from reference TRBV2 and TRBJ1-2, the complete variable domain reads EPEVTQTPSHQVTQMGQEVILRCVPISNHLYFYWYRQILGQKVEFLVSFYNNEISEKSEIFDDQFSVERPDGSNFTLKIRSTKLEDSAMYFCASSVSTGRLYGYTFGSGTRLTVV.

The J gene is TRBJ1-6, the V gene TRBV14, with TRBD1 matching over 8 bases. CDR1 is SGHDN, CDR2 FVKESK, per germline. Trimming at V came to 6 bases and at J to 7 bases, leaving 5 bases not matched to a gene. The CDR3 runs 14 residues. CDR3 nucleotides: TGTGCCAGCAGGCTACAGGGGGAAAATTCACCCCTCCACTTT. As protein: CASRLQGENSPLHF.

This sequence joins TRBV24-1 and TRBJ2-5; D call uncertain. The ends were cut back, 7 bases at V and 4 bases at J, with 12 bases in the middle. The CDR3 contains 13 residues. Germline V gene sequence: CDR1 KGHDR, CDR2 SFDVKD. CDR3 nucleotide sequence: TGTGCCACCAGGAGTCCCGTCGCAGAGACCCAGTACTTC. The encoded protein is CATRSPVAETQYF.